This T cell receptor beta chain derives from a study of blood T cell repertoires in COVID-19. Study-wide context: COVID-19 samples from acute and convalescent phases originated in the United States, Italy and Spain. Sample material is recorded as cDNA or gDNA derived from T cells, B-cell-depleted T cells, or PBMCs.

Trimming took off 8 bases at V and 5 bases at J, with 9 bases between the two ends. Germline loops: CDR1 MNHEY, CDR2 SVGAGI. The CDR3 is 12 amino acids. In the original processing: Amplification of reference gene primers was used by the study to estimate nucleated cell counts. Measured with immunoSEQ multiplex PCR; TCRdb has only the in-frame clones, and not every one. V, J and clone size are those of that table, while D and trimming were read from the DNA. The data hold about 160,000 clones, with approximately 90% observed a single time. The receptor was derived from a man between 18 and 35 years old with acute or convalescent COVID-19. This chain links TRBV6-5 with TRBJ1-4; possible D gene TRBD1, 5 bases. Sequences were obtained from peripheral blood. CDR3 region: CASAGPNEKLFF. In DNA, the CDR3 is TGTGCCAGCGCAGGGCCCAATGAAAAACTGTTTTTT.